A single sample is the source of the 2 T cell receptor beta chains below, sequenced in a study of early T cells in non-severe SARS-CoV-2 infection. TCRdb reprocessed the 5' RACE reads with MiXCR, giving one entry per CDR3 protein. The data contain about 97,000 distinct CDR3 sequences, around 13% of them singletons. Sequencing was done on a sample of whole blood. Receptors were obtained from an adult who was a healthcare worker with PCR-confirmed SARS-CoV-2 infection or an uninfected control (not recorded which).

A few counts support this clonotype. The genes are TRBV11-2 and TRBJ2-3; 11 bases are a match to TRBD1. The CDR3 is 16 residues long. Germline V CDR1 and CDR2: SGHAT, FQNNGV. The V segment lost 4 bases and the J segment 4 bases; nucleotides outside the gene matches: 7. The CDR3 spells CASSSTRDRGADTQYF. CDR3 in DNA: TGTGCCAGCAGCTCGACCCGGGACAGGGGGGCAGATACGCAGTATTTT.

This clonotype has more than one count but fewer than ten. V gene TRBV6-2 or TRBV6-3 combines with J gene TRBJ2-1; unclear D gene. The CDR3 covers 13 residues. Trimming shortened V by 0 bases and J by 8 bases, and 8 bases separated the two germline ends. Germline lookup yields CDR1 MNHEY and CDR2 SVGEGT. The CDR3, as DNA: TGTGCCAGCAGTTACTCCCCCATGGATGAGCAGTTCTTC. Translated: CASSYSPMDEQFF.